This record concerns one TCR beta chain sequence. Next came a second PCR, run for 7 to 11 cycles, which used a sample-barcoded 5' primer along with a J-beta primer mix. TCRdb passed the 5' RACE reads through MiXCR, listing each CDR3 protein once. The data contain 1.2 million to 1.5 million distinct CDR3 sequences, around 55% of them seen just once; the ten biggest clones take up over 5%. Germline V gene lookup returns CDR1 SGHRS and CDR2 YFSETQ. The CDR3 length is 13 residues. These data originate in a study of blood T cells in healthy people across ages. The genes are TRBV5-1 and TRBJ2-5; D is ambiguous. The DNA end lines up better with TRBJ2-7; the J call may be wrong. The sequence was collected from a man between 18 and 29 years old in good health. Source material: blood. Written as DNA, the CDR3 is TGCGCCAGCAGCTTCAGGCAGAACTACGAGCAGTACTTC. Translating gives CASSFRQNYEQYF.